Each of the 15 T cell receptor beta chains below was sequenced from the same sample in a study of cytomegalovirus exposure and HLA in healthy donors. PCR employed 60 Vbeta and 13 Jbeta primers. The repertoire was sequenced with immunoSEQ multiplex PCR; TCRdb's copy has only in-frame clones and lacks some. The top ten clones hold 4.1% of a sample with 95,000 to 100,000 clones, roughly three quarters of them seen once. Sequenced input: PBMCs. The receptors originated from a middle-aged man in good health and CMV-seronegative.

This clone showed up just a few times. The rearrangement joins TRBV6-5 to TRBJ1-6; 10 bases are a match to TRBD1. The CDR3 runs 15 residues. The V gene's germline CDR1 is MNHEY and CDR2 SVGAGI. V shed 2 bases and J 8 bases; nucleotides not matched to a gene: 3. CDR3 amino acids: CASSYGGQGYSPLHF. As DNA, the CDR3 is TGTGCCAGCAGTTACGGGGGACAGGGGTATTCACCCCTCCACTTT.

V is TRBV7-3 and J is TRBJ1-6; D remains unclear. In germline, CDR1 is SGHTA, CDR2 FQGTGA. There are 13 residues in the CDR3. V gave up 2 bases and J gave up 7 bases, with 6 bases separating them. The CDR3 bases are TGTGCCAGCAGCTTAGCGAGGAATTCACCCCTCCACTTT. Translating it yields CASSLARNSPLHF.

The chain employs TRBV9 and TRBJ1-5; D is possibly TRBD1 (6 bases). The V gene lost 4 bases and the J gene lost 6 bases, with 17 bases spanning the gap. The germline V gene encodes CDR1 SGDLS and CDR2 YYNGEE. This CDR3 is 15 amino acids long. The CDR3 reads CASSTGREGGQPQHF. CDR3 coding DNA: TGTGCCAGCAGCACCGGGAGGGAAGGGGGTCAGCCCCAGCATTTT. Using reference TRBV9 and TRBJ1-5 for the parts outside the CDR3, the full variable domain is DSGVTQTPKHLITATGQRVTLRCSPRSGDLSVYWYQQSLDQGLQFLIQYYNGEERAKGNILERFSAQQFPDLHSELNLSSLELGDSALYFCASSTGREGGQPQHFGDGTRLSIL.

The chain links TRBV4-1 to TRBJ1-2, with 7 nucleotides matching TRBD1. CDR3 length: 15 residues. Losses at the gene ends were 0 bases for V and 4 bases for J; bases not matched to a gene: 5. CDR1 is MGHRA and CDR2 is YSYEKL in the germline V gene. The CDR3 sequence: CASSQEPRGPYGYTF. CDR3 bases: TGCGCCAGCAGCCAAGAGCCTAGGGGGCCCTATGGCTACACCTTC.

The chain employs TRBV5-6 and TRBJ1-5; 7 bases fit TRBD1. The J segment lost 7 bases and the V segment lost 4 bases, leaving 5 bases of the junction unmatched. The germline V gene encodes CDR1 SGHDT and CDR2 YYEEEE. The CDR3 totals 13 residues. The CDR3 loop reads CASSKDRVQPQHF. CDR3 in DNA: TGTGCCAGCAGCAAAGACAGGGTACAGCCCCAGCATTTT. The whole variable domain, remainder taken from reference TRBV5-6 and TRBJ1-5, is DAGVTQSPTHLIKTRGQQVTLRCSPKSGHDTVSWYQQALGQGPQFIFQYYEEEERQRGNFPDRFSGHQFPNYSSELNVNALLLGDSALYLCASSKDRVQPQHFGDGTRLSIL.

This chain uses TRBV19 with TRBJ2-3; 15 bases map to TRBD2. Germline trimming cut 3 bases from V and 8 bases from J; bases unmatched to any gene: 9. Germline CDR1 is LNHDA and CDR2 is SQIVND (reference sequence). The CDR3 is made up of 17 amino acids. The CDR3 region is CASSIRGLAGGPITQYF. DNA of the CDR3: TGTGCCAGTAGTATCCGGGGACTAGCGGGGGGACCGATTACGCAGTATTTT.

The rearrangement links TRBV10-2 to TRBJ1-5; D may be TRBD1 (5 bases). Per germline, CDR1 WSHSY and CDR2 SAAADI. The CDR3 is 17 amino acids. V was trimmed by 6 bases and J by 3 bases, leaving 21 bases between them. Here the CDR3 reads CASRGEPHGALNQPQHF. The CDR3 DNA is TGCGCCAGCAGGGGTGAGCCTCATGGGGCCCTCAATCAGCCCCAGCATTTT.

The genes are TRBV30 and TRBJ2-3, with TRBD2 identical over 14 bases. Per germline, CDR1 GTSNPN and CDR2 SVGIG (reference sequence). CDR3 length: 17 amino acids. Unmatched junction bases numbered 7, after V lost 3 bases and J lost 2 bases. This CDR3 is CAWRGTSGGRNTDTQYF. For the CDR3, the DNA is TGTGCCTGGAGGGGGACTAGCGGGGGCCGAAACACAGATACGCAGTATTTT.

This clone was observed once. The V and J genes are TRBV25-1 and TRBJ1-2, with D possibly being TRBD1 (5 bases). V lost 7 bases to trimming and J lost 2 bases, with 11 bases between them. The CDR3 consists of 13 residues. In germline, CDR1 is MGHDK, CDR2 SYGVNS. Written as DNA, the CDR3 is TGTGCCAGCACGATACAGGCAAACTATGGCTACACCTTC. Amino acids: CASTIQANYGYTF.

V is TRBV6-1 and J is TRBJ1-2; D unclear. The germline V and J ends were trimmed by 8 bases and 2 bases, with 15 bases remaining between them. The CDR3 spans 14 residues. The V gene's germline CDR1 is MNHNS and CDR2 SASEGT. CDR3 in DNA: TGTGCCAGCGGAAGGGAGAGGGCCAACTATGGCTACACCTTC. This translates into CASGRERANYGYTF.

This rearrangement joins TRBV5-1 to TRBJ1-1; 10 positions agree with TRBD1. The CDR3 is 16 residues long. Germline lookup yields CDR1 SGHRS and CDR2 YFSETQ. V lost 1 base, J lost 6 bases, and 9 bases stayed unmatched. The CDR3 DNA is TGCGCCAGCAGCTTGACCCCGGGACAGGGGTACCCTGAAGCTTTCTTT. Translation: CASSLTPGQGYPEAFF. Supplemented by reference TRBV5-1 and TRBJ1-1, the full variable domain reads KAGVTQTPRYLIKTRGQQVTLSCSPISGHRSVSWYQQTPGQGLQFLFEYFSETQRNKGNFPGRFSGRQFSNSRSEMNVSTLELGDSALYLCASSLTPGQGYPEAFFGQGTRLTVV.

This clone occurred a few times. V gene TRBV15 combines with J gene TRBJ2-3; 12 bases map to TRBD2. Germline values: CDR1 LNHNV, CDR2 YYDKDF (reference sequence). V shed 5 bases and J 1 base; nucleotides not matched to a gene: 13. The CDR3 has 19 residues. CDR3 residues: CATSRRVLAGGPGTDTQYF. The CDR3 region has the DNA TGTGCCACCAGCCGGAGGGTCCTAGCGGGGGGGCCGGGCACAGATACGCAGTATTTT. The entire variable domain, with the rest obtained from reference TRBV15 and TRBJ2-3, is as follows: DAMVIQNPRYQVTQFGKPVTLSCSQTLNHNVMYWYQQKSSQAPKLLFHYYDKDFNNEADTPDNFQSRRPNTSFCFLDIRSPGLGDTAMYLCATSRRVLAGGPGTDTQYFGPGTRLTVL.

This chain links TRBV7-2 with TRBJ2-5, with TRBD2 identical over 9 bases. Germline CDR1 reads SGHTA; CDR2 reads FQGNSA. The CDR3 sequence is 13 residues long. J gave up 4 bases and V 7 bases, and 4 bases lay outside the gene matches. The CDR3 nucleotides are TGTGCCAGCAAGGGCGGGGGGGGAGAGACCCAGTACTTC. It yields the protein CASKGGGGETQYF.

CDR3 in amino acids: CASEVKAGGHSYEQYV. Here the CDR3 DNA reads TGTGCCAGCGAGGTGAAGGCGGGGGGCCACTCCTACGAGCAGTACGTC. J is TRBJ2-7 and V is TRBV28; 8 bases line up with TRBD2. CDR1 and CDR2 (germline): MDHEN, SYDVKM. CDR3 size: 16 residues. Trimming cost V 8 bases and J 0 bases; bases outside gene matches: 12.

This chain connects TRBV5-4 to TRBJ2-5; tentatively, D is TRBD2 (5 bases). The CDR3 length is 16 residues. V lost 4 bases to trimming and J lost 2 bases, with 18 bases between them. CDR1 is SGHNT and CDR2 is YYREEE in the germline V gene (reference sequence). The CDR3 sequence is CASSGGLSPNQETQYF. As DNA, the CDR3 is TGTGCCAGCAGCGGCGGACTTTCTCCGAATCAAGAGACCCAGTACTTC.